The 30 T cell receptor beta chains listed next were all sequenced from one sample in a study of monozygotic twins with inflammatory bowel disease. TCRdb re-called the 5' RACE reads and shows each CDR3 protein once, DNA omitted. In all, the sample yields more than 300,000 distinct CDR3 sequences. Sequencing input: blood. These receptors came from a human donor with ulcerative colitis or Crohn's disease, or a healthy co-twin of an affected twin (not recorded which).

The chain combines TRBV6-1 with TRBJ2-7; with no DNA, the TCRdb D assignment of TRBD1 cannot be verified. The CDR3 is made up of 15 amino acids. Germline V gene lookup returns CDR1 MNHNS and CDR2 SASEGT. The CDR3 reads CASSVTRYNRDEQYF.

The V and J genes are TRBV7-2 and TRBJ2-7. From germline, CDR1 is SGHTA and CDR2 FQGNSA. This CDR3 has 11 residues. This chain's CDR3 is CASSFKTEQYF. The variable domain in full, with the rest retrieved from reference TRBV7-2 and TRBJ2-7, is GAGVSQSPSNKVTEKGKDVELRCDPISGHTALYWYRQSLGQGLEFLIYFQGNSAPDKSGLPSDRFSAERTGGSVSTLTIQRTQQEDSAVYLCASSFKTEQYFGPGTRLTVT.

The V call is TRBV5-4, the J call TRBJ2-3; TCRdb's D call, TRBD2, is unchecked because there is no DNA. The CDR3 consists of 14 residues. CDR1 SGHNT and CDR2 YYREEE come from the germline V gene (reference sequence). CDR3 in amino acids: CASSLVLTKDTQYF.

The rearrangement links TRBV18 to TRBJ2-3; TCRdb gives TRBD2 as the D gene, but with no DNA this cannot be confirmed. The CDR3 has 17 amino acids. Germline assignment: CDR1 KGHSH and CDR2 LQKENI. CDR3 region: CASSPLLAGTSTDTQYF.

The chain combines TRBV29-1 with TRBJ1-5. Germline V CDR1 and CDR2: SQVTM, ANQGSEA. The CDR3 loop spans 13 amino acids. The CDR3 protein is CSVLEAETQPQHF.

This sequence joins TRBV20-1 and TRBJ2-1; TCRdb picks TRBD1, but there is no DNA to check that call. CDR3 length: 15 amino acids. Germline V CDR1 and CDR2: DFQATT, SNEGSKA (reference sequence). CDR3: CSARPGETSYNEQFF.

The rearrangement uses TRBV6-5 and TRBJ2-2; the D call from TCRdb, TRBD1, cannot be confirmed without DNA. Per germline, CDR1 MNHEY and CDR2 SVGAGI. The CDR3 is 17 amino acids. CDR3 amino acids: CVSSFRRDGGNTGELFF.

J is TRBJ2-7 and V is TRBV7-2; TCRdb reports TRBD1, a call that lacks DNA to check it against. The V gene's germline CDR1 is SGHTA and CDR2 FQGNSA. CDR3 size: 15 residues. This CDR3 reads CASSGDRGVIYEQYF.

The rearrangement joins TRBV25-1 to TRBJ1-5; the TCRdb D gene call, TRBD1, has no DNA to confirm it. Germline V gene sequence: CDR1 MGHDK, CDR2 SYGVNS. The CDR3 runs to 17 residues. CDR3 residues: CASSDHTGGDTNQPQHF. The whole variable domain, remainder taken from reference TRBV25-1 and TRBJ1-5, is EADIYQTPRYLVIGTGKKITLECSQTMGHDKMYWYQQDPGMELHLIHYSYGVNSTEKGDLSSESTVSRIRTEHFPLTLESARPSHTSQYLCASSDHTGGDTNQPQHFGDGTRLSIL.

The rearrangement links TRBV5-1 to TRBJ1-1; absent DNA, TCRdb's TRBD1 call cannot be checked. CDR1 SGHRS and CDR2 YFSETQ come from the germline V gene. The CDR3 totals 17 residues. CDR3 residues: CASSQGTGNRPNTEAFF.

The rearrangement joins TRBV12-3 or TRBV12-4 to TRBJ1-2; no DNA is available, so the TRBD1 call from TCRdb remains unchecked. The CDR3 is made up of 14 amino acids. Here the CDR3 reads CASTQGGRFYGYTF.

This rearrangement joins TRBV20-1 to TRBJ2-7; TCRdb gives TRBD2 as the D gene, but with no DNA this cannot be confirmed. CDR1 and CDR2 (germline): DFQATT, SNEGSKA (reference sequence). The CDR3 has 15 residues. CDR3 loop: CSASRAGLSSYEQYF.

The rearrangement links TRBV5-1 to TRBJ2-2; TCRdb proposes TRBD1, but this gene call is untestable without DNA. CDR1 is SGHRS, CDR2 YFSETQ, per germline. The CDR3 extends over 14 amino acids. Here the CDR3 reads CASKGAPHTGELFF.

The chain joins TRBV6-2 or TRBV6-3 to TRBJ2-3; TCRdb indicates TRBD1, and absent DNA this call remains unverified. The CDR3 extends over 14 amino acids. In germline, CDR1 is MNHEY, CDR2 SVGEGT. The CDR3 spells CASSQTPGVDTQYF.

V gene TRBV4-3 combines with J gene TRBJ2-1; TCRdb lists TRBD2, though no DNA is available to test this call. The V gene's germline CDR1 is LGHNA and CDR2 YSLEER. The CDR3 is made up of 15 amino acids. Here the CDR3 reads CASSQVGGGQDEQFF.

The CDR3 spells CASRPSGSSIGELFF. This chain uses TRBV12-3 or TRBV12-4 with TRBJ2-2; TCRdb's D call, TRBD2, is unchecked because there is no DNA. The CDR3 runs to 15 residues.

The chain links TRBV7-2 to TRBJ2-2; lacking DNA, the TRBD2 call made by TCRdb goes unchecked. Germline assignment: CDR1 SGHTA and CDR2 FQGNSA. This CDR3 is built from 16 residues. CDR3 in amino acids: CASSLEGLAVTGELFF.

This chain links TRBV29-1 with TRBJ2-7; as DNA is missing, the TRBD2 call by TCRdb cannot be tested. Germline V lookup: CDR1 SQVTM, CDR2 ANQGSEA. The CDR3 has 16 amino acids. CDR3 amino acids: CSVEGGLAGSSYEQYF.

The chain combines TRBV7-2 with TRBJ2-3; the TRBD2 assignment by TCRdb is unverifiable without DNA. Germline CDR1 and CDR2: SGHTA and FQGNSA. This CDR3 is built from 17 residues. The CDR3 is CASSPGGLAEPTDTQYF.

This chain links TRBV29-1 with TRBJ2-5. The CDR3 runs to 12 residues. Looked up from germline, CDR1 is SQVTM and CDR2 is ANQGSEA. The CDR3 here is CSVVFAWETQYF. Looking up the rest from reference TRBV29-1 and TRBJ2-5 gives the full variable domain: SAVISQKPSRDICQRGTSLTIQCQVDSQVTMMFWYRQQPGQSLTLIATANQGSEATYESGFVIDKFPISRPNLTFSTLTVSNMSPEDSSIYLCSVVFAWETQYFGPGTRLLVL.

The CDR3 loop is CASSTRQGQPQHF. The chain couples TRBV6-5 to TRBJ1-5; TCRdb proposes TRBD1, but this gene call is untestable without DNA. This CDR3 spans 13 amino acids. CDR1 MNHEY and CDR2 SVGAGI come from the germline V gene.

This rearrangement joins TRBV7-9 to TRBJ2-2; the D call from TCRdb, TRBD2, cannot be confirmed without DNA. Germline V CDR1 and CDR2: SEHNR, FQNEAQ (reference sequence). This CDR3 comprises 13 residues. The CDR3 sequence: CASSWPLAGELFF. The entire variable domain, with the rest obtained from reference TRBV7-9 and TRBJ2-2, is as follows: DTGVSQNPRHKITKRGQNVTFRCDPISEHNRLYWYRQTLGQGPEFLTYFQNEAQLEKSRLLSDRFSAERPKGSFSTLEIQRTEQGDSAMYLCASSWPLAGELFFGEGSRLTVL.

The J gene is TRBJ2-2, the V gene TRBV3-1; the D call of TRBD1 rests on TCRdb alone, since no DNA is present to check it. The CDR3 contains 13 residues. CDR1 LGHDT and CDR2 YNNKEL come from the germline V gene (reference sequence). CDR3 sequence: CASGQGKTGELFF. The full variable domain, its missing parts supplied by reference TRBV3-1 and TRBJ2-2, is DTAVSQTPKYLVTQMGNDKSIKCEQNLGHDTMYWYKQDSKKFLKIMFSYNNKELIINETVPNRFSPKSPDKAHLNLHINSLELGDSAVYFCASGQGKTGELFFGEGSRLTVL.

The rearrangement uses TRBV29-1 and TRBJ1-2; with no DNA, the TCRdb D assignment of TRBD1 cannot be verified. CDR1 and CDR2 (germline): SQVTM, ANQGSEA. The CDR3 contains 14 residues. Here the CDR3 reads CSSSPGQTDYGYTF.

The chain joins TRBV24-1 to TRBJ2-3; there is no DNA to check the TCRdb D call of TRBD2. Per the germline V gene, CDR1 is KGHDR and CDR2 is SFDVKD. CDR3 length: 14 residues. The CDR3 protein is CATSDTLVLDTQYF.

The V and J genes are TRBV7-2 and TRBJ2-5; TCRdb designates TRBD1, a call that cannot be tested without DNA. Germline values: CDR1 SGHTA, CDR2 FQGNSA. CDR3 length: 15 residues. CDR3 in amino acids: CASSLEAGILKTQYF.

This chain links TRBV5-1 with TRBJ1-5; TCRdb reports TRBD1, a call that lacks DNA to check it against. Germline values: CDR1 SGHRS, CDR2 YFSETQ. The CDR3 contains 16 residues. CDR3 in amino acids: CASSSGGTEGNQPQHF. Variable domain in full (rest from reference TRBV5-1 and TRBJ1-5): KAGVTQTPRYLIKTRGQQVTLSCSPISGHRSVSWYQQTPGQGLQFLFEYFSETQRNKGNFPGRFSGRQFSNSRSEMNVSTLELGDSALYLCASSSGGTEGNQPQHFGDGTRLSIL.

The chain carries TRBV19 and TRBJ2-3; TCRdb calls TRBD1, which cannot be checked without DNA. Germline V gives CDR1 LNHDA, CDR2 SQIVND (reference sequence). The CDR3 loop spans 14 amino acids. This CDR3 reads CASYRGGPSDTQYF.

CDR3 sequence: CASSIIALGDTQYF. This chain joins TRBV19 and TRBJ2-3; TCRdb names TRBD2, which stays unverified in the absence of DNA. Germline V CDR1 and CDR2: LNHDA, SQIVND (reference sequence). The CDR3 is 14 amino acids.

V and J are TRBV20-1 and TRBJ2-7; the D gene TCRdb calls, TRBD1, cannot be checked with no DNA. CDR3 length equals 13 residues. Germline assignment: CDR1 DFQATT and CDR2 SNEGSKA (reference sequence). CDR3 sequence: CSAAPTQSHEQYF.